This T cell receptor beta chain was identified in a study of yellow fever vaccine responses in identical twins (dated by TCRdb to 2016 to 2019). Describing the broader study: The study precisely tracked vaccine-responding T cell clones in identical twins. The research as a whole found: The authors reported that the T cell response to vaccination in identical twins appeared partly convergent and partly personalized.

Of note for this clonotype: This clone's antigen is unknown. Per-base qualities were not stored, and no clone one base away is much larger.

The method was RT-PCR. The run used an Illumina HiSeq 2500. TCRdb reran the public reads through fastp at Q25 and MiXCR, keeping productive beta chains. CDR3 protein sequences are deduplicated, and each keeps its most common genes and DNA. The sample has under 30,000 distinct CDR3 sequences on record, roughly 73% of them singletons. The ten largest clones add up to 4% to 5.5% of the sample. CDR1 and CDR2 (MGHRA, YSYEKL) derive from the germline V gene. Spanning cysteine to phenylalanine, the CDR3 consists of 16 amino acids. CDR3 DNA only is kept here, 48 bases in frame from base 1. The junction carries 16 bases between V and J, which are trimmed by 0 bases and 7 bases respectively.

Sequences were derived from T cells from blood (PBMCs), unsorted or a sorted subset (not recorded which), sampled before or after yellow fever vaccination (not recorded which). This chain is built from TRBV4-1 and TRBJ1-5; TRBD1 is a possible D gene, resting on 6 matching bases. The sequence was obtained from a woman aged 18-30 years who received the yellow fever vaccine. Donor details come from another sample of the same person, matched by shared clones. The CDR3 is CASSQDATGLRQPQHF. The DNA reads as follows: TGCGCCAGCAGCCAAGACGCTACAGGGTTAAGACAGCCCCAGCATTTT.